The 18 T cell receptor beta chains presented below share a single source sample, sequenced in a study of blood T cell repertoires in COVID-19. The assay was immunoSEQ multiplex PCR, and TCRdb's table has in-frame clones only and misses some. This sample has 25,000 to 30,000 clones, with 60% to 80% found just once. The sample consisted of peripheral blood. Receptors originate from a woman in her 70s with acute or convalescent COVID-19.

This chain connects TRBV3-1 (or the pseudogene TRBV3-2) to TRBJ2-5; 8 bases agree with TRBD2. CDR1 is LGHDT, CDR2 YNNKEL, per germline (reference sequence). The CDR3 totals 18 residues. With V trimmed by 0 bases and J by 1 base, 10 bases remained unmatched. This chain's CDR3 is CASSQDIPLAGSQETQYF. In DNA form, the CDR3 reads TGTGCCAGCAGCCAAGATATTCCGCTAGCGGGCAGCCAAGAGACCCAGTACTTC.

The chain uses TRBV19 and TRBJ1-5; D gene uncertain. CDR1 is LNHDA and CDR2 is SQIVND in the germline V gene (reference sequence). Trimming stripped 0 bases from V and 4 bases from J, with 4 bases between. The CDR3 spans 13 residues. DNA for the CDR3: TGTGCCAGTAGTATAGAATCTAATCAGCCCCAGCATTTT. This gives the protein CASSIESNQPQHF.

The chain has TRBV5-1 and TRBJ1-3, with 7 bases aligning to TRBD1. Germline assignment: CDR1 SGHRS and CDR2 YFSETQ. The CDR3 sequence is 15 residues long. J gave up 11 bases and V 2 bases, and 13 bases lay outside the gene matches. The CDR3 reads CASSLIVGQASPIYF. The CDR3 DNA reads as TGCGCCAGCAGCTTAATTGTCGGACAGGCATCTCCCATATATTTT.

The chain recombines TRBV3-1 (or the pseudogene TRBV3-2) with TRBJ2-7, with TRBD2 matching 8 bases. CDR1 is LGHDT, CDR2 YNNKEL, per germline (reference sequence). The CDR3 loop spans 14 amino acids. The ends lost 4 bases at V and 6 bases at J; junction bases unmatched: 8. CDR3 bases: TGTGCCAGCAGCCCACCCCCGGGGGGGACCGAGCAGTACTTC. This encodes CASSPPPGGTEQYF.

The sample holds a few counts of this clone. The chain combines TRBV6-4 with TRBJ2-2; D may be TRBD2 (6 bases). V was shortened by 4 bases and J by 5 bases, with 11 bases between the two germline ends. The CDR3 totals 14 residues. Germline assignment: CDR1 MRHNA and CDR2 SNTAGT. The CDR3 here is CASSAGLGTGELFF. DNA of the CDR3: TGTGCCAGCAGTGCGGGACTGGGAACCGGGGAGCTGTTTTTT.

This chain connects TRBV11-3 to TRBJ2-3, with TRBD1 matching 9 bases. V lost 5 bases and J lost 4; bases outside the gene matches: 7. The germline gives CDR1 SGHNT, CDR2 YENEEA. CDR3 length: 15 amino acids. The CDR3 loop reads CASSPGTGRADTQYF. The CDR3 DNA follows: TGTGCCAGCAGCCCTGGGACAGGGAGGGCAGATACGCAGTATTTT.

The chain combines TRBV5-4 with TRBJ1-1, with TRBD1 as a possible D gene (5 bases). The ends were cut back, 4 bases at V and 3 bases at J, with 13 bases in the middle. Germline V CDR1 and CDR2: SGHNT, YYREEE (reference sequence). The CDR3 runs to 14 residues. The DNA of the CDR3 is TGTGCCAGCAGCCCGCAGGGTGCTTACACTGAAGCTTTCTTT. It yields the protein CASSPQGAYTEAFF. Full variable domain (remainder filled in from reference TRBV5-4 and TRBJ1-1): ETGVTQSPTHLIKTRGQQVTLRCSSQSGHNTVSWYQQALGQGPQFIFQYYREEENGRGNFPPRFSGLQFPNYSSELNVNALELDDSALYLCASSPQGAYTEAFFGQGTRLTVV.

The chain recombines TRBV3-1 (or the pseudogene TRBV3-2) with TRBJ2-1; D may be TRBD1 (5 bases). The CDR3 sequence is 12 residues long. Trimming took off 4 bases at V and 9 bases at J, with 10 bases between the two ends. Germline CDR1 LGHDT, CDR2 YNNKEL (reference sequence). CDR3 loop: CASSLRVGEQFF. In nucleotides, the CDR3 is TGTGCCAGCAGCCTCAGGGTCGGTGAGCAGTTCTTC.

V and J are TRBV28 and TRBJ1-2; no clear D. The CDR3 has 16 amino acids. Germline assignment: CDR1 MDHEN and CDR2 SYDVKM. The germline V and J ends were trimmed by 6 bases and 5 bases, with 22 bases remaining between them. The CDR3 coding sequence is TGTGCCAGCAGACGTCCTCCGGGGTCTGGAGAGTATGGCTACACCTTC. This gives the protein CASRRPPGSGEYGYTF.

This clone was seen once. The V and J genes are TRBV6-5 and TRBJ1-1; D gene unclear. Germline V gives CDR1 MNHEY, CDR2 SVGAGI. V was pared by 0 bases and J by 4 bases, with 6 bases between. The CDR3 is 13 residues long. DNA of the CDR3: TGTGCCAGCAGTTACTCGTTCGGCACTGAAGCTTTCTTT. The encoded protein is CASSYSFGTEAFF.

V is TRBV14 and J is TRBJ1-2; TRBD1 aligns across 7 bases. The junction had 2 bases not matched to a gene; V was cut back by 5 bases and J by 5 bases. The CDR3 runs 12 residues. The V gene's germline CDR1 is SGHDN and CDR2 FVKESK. The CDR3 is CASSEQGYGYTF. CDR3 nucleotides: TGTGCCAGCAGCGAACAGGGGTATGGCTACACCTTC.

The J gene is TRBJ2-3, the V gene TRBV6-1; tentative D call: TRBD2 (5 bases). This CDR3 is built from 16 residues. Trimming cost V 1 base and J 3 bases, with 14 bases left between them. Germline values: CDR1 MNHNS, CDR2 SASEGT. The CDR3 spells CASSEGAARRTDTQYF. The CDR3 coding sequence is TGTGCCAGCAGTGAAGGGGCGGCTAGGAGGACAGATACGCAGTATTTT.

This clone appeared a few times. The chain uses TRBV27 and TRBJ2-2; D remains unclear. The CDR3 runs to 13 residues. The V and J ends lost 3 bases and 6 bases respectively, with 8 bases between them. From germline, CDR1 is MNHEY and CDR2 SMNVEV (reference sequence). CDR3 nucleotides: TGTGCCAGCAGTTTCCAGGTCCCCGGGGAGCTGTTTTTT. It translates to CASSFQVPGELFF.

This chain uses TRBV7-8 with TRBJ2-7, with TRBD1 identical over 10 bases. Per germline, CDR1 SGHVS and CDR2 FQNEAQ. The J segment lost 6 bases and the V segment lost 5 bases, leaving 7 bases of the junction unmatched. The CDR3 totals 14 residues. In DNA, the CDR3 is TGTGCCAGCAGCCCAGGGACAGGGGCGTTCGAGCAGTACTTC. Translated, it gives CASSPGTGAFEQYF.

This chain joins TRBV30 and TRBJ2-7; 8 bases are a match to TRBD2. The CDR3 is 18 amino acids. J gave up 3 bases and V 3 bases, and 19 bases lay outside the gene matches. Germline CDR1 and CDR2: GTSNPN and SVGIG (reference sequence). The CDR3 nucleotides read TGTGCCTGGAGCCCCACTAGCGGTAGTAAGATGGGACTCTACGAGCAGTACTTC. Residues: CAWSPTSGSKMGLYEQYF.

This clone was detected a few times. The rearrangement links TRBV27 to TRBJ1-6; 7 bases line up with TRBD1. V trimming: 5 bases; J trimming: 3 bases; junction bases outside the gene matches: 4. The germline gives CDR1 MNHEY, CDR2 SMNVEV (reference sequence). The CDR3 runs to 15 residues. The CDR3 DNA is TGTGCCAGCAGTACACGGGACAGCTATAATTCACCCCTCCACTTT. Translating gives CASSTRDSYNSPLHF.

The chain joins TRBV24-1 to TRBJ2-5, with 8 nucleotides matching TRBD2. With V trimmed by 4 bases and J by 3 bases, 6 bases remained unmatched. The V gene's germline CDR1 is KGHDR and CDR2 SFDVKD. This CDR3 spans 15 amino acids. CDR3 nucleotide sequence: TGTGCCACCAGTGACTTCACTAGCGGTAAAGAGACCCAGTACTTC. Its protein product is CATSDFTSGKETQYF.

The chain recombines TRBV30 with TRBJ1-6; D call uncertain. The CDR3 totals 13 residues. CDR1 is GTSNPN, CDR2 SVGIG, per germline (reference sequence). The CDR3 DNA follows: TGTGCTGCGCCCGGGTCTGCTAATTCACCCCTCCACTTT. Protein: CAAPGSANSPLHF. Filled out from reference TRBV30 and TRBJ1-6, the complete variable domain reads SQTIHQWPATLVQPVGSPLSLECTVEGTSNPNLYWYRQAAGRGLQLLFYSVGIGQISSEVPQNLSASRPQDRQFILSSKKLLLSDSGFYLCAAPGSANSPLHFGNGTRLTVT.